This passage covers 26 T cell receptor beta chains from one sample sequenced in a study of graft-versus-host responses after intestinal transplantation. The protocol was immunoSEQ multiplex PCR, while the TCRdb copy is restricted to in-frame clones and leaves out a portion. This sample yields tens of thousands of clones, of which about 89% are seen a single time; 2.3% belongs to the top ten. The material sequenced was PBMCs, taken almost 320 days after intestinal transplant. These receptors all stem from a human patient who received an intestinal transplant, so some T cells may come from the graft donor.

The V and J genes are TRBV29-1 and TRBJ2-2; either TRBD1 or TRBD2 may supply D (6 bases each). CDR1 SQVTM and CDR2 ANQGSEA come from the germline V gene. V dropped 4 bases and J dropped 0 bases, with 15 bases sitting between them. CDR3 size: 16 residues. The DNA for the CDR3 is TGCAGCGTTGTTGGTAGCCGGGGGCCGAACACCGGGGAGCTGTTTTTT. Translated: CSVVGSRGPNTGELFF.

The chain links TRBV10-3 to TRBJ1-5, with a tentative D call TRBD1 (6 bases). In germline, CDR1 is ENHRY, CDR2 SYGVKD. The CDR3 consists of 15 residues. V lost 0 bases, J lost 7 bases, and 13 bases lay in between. The CDR3 DNA is TGTGCCATCAGTGAGTCGATAGGGGGGAGGCAGCCCCAGCATTTT. Its protein is CAISESIGGRQPQHF.

This rearrangement joins TRBV2 to TRBJ2-3; TRBD2 is a possible D gene (6 bases). Trimming cost V 1 base and J 6 bases, with 8 bases left between them. The CDR3 runs 13 residues. Germline V gene sequence: CDR1 SNHLY, CDR2 FYNNEI. The CDR3 nucleotides read TGTGCCAGCAGTGAAGTTGCGGGGGATACGCAGTATTTT. It translates to CASSEVAGDTQYF.

Turning to this clone: The sample carries other DNA sequences with the same CDR3. The rearrangement links TRBV7-3 to TRBJ2-1, with 7 bases lining up with TRBD2. This CDR3 has 16 residues. The V gene's germline CDR1 is SGHTA and CDR2 FQGTGA. V shed 5 bases and J 8 bases; nucleotides not matched to a gene: 15. The CDR3 region is CASSLHIRLAEDEQFF. The CDR3 DNA is TGTGCCAGCAGCCTACATATCCGTCTAGCGGAAGATGAGCAGTTCTTC.

CDR3 loop: CASSLTQDGGNYGYTF. The CDR3 region has the DNA TGTGCCAGCAGTTTAACCCAGGATGGAGGGAACTATGGCTACACCTTC. The chain couples TRBV27 to TRBJ1-2; D gene uncertain. V was clipped by 2 bases and J by 2 bases, with 15 bases between them. This CDR3 region has 16 residues. CDR1 is MNHEY, CDR2 SMNVEV, per germline (reference sequence).

The chain links TRBV6-1 to TRBJ2-7; TRBD2 matches at 13 bases. The CDR3 spans 15 residues. The V segment lost 8 bases and the J segment 6 bases; nucleotides outside the gene matches: 10. From germline, CDR1 is MNHNS and CDR2 SASEGT. The CDR3 protein is CASVGRTSGSFEQYF. Written as DNA, the CDR3 is TGTGCCAGCGTGGGCAGGACTAGCGGGAGTTTCGAGCAGTACTTC.

The chain combines TRBV9 with TRBJ2-5; D is perhaps TRBD2 (6 bases). The germline gives CDR1 SGDLS, CDR2 YYNGEE. Trimming pared 0 bases from V and 5 bases from J, leaving 14 bases between. This CDR3 contains 15 residues. CDR3 in amino acids: CASSVEDVGGETQYF. The CDR3 DNA follows: TGTGCCAGCAGCGTAGAAGACGTTGGGGGGGAGACCCAGTACTTC.

The chain links TRBV18 to TRBJ1-4; a possible D gene is TRBD1 (5 bases). Per the germline V gene, CDR1 is KGHSH and CDR2 is LQKENI. V was clipped by 0 bases and J by 1 base, with 6 bases between them. The CDR3 loop spans 15 amino acids. The CDR3 loop reads CASSPPGGTNEKLFF. CDR3 DNA sequence: TGTGCCAGCTCACCACCGGGGGGAACTAATGAAAAACTGTTTTTT.

The rearrangement links TRBV13 to TRBJ2-3, with D uncertain. Germline V gene sequence: CDR1 PRHDT, CDR2 FYEKMQ (reference sequence). Trimming removed 5 bases at V and 3 bases at J, with 0 bases between. The CDR3 is 10 amino acids. The CDR3 coding sequence is TGTGCCAGCAGCACAGATACGCAGTATTTT. Amino acid sequence: CASSTDTQYF.

The chain links TRBV29-1 to TRBJ2-7, with D possibly TRBD1 on 6 matching bases. Germline CDR1 reads SQVTM; CDR2 reads ANQGSEA. The CDR3 is made up of 13 amino acids. V lost 7 bases, J lost 1 base, and 14 bases lay in between. The CDR3 region is CSASTGQSYEQYF. CDR3 DNA: TGCAGCGCGAGCACCGGACAGTCCTACGAGCAGTACTTC.

This chain connects TRBV10-2 to TRBJ2-2; D remains unclear. CDR3 length: 15 amino acids. V lost 4 bases, J lost 4 bases, and 13 bases lay in between. Germline CDR1 is WSHSY and CDR2 is SAAADI. The CDR3 sequence: CASSGRPDGTGELFF. As DNA, the CDR3 is TGCGCCAGCAGTGGCAGGCCTGATGGCACCGGGGAGCTGTTTTTT.

This chain uses TRBV9 with TRBJ2-5; the match to TRBD1 covers 10 bases. The DNA matches TRBJ2-7 better at its end, which makes the J call doubtful. Germline V gives CDR1 SGDLS, CDR2 YYNGEE. The CDR3 sequence is 14 residues long. The DNA for the CDR3 is TGTGCCAGCAGCGTAGGGGACAGGGGCTACGAGCAGTACTTC. Protein product: CASSVGDRGYEQYF.

V is TRBV2 and J is TRBJ1-6; the match to TRBD1 covers 7 bases. This CDR3 is 15 amino acids long. Per germline, CDR1 SNHLY and CDR2 FYNNEI. The V segment lost 5 bases and the J segment 7 bases; nucleotides outside the gene matches: 8. The DNA of the CDR3 is TGTGCCAGCAGTTATGACAGGGCGCAAAATTCACCCCTCCACTTT. This translates into CASSYDRAQNSPLHF.

V gene TRBV28 combines with J gene TRBJ2-7, with TRBD2 matching over 15 bases. The CDR3 runs to 15 residues. The V segment lost 5 bases and the J segment 5 bases; nucleotides outside the gene matches: 4. Germline CDR1 MDHEN, CDR2 SYDVKM. The CDR3 reads CASSRTSGRVHEQYF. As DNA, the CDR3 is TGTGCCAGCAGTCGGACTAGCGGGAGGGTCCACGAGCAGTACTTC.

J is TRBJ2-4 and V is TRBV9; possible D gene TRBD1, 6 bases. The length of the CDR3 is 13 residues. The germline V and J ends were trimmed by 0 bases and 6 bases, with 7 bases remaining between them. The germline V gene has CDR1 SGDLS and CDR2 YYNGEE. The CDR3 DNA reads as TGTGCCAGCAGCGTAGGGGACATAAACATTCAGTACTTC. Translation: CASSVGDINIQYF.

The CDR3 protein is CASSSTGGGVDEQFF. CDR3 bases: TGCGCCAGCAGCTCTACGGGAGGTGGGGTCGATGAGCAGTTCTTC. V is TRBV5-1 and J is TRBJ2-1; the match to TRBD2 covers 7 bases. The CDR3 spans 15 residues. Germline lookup yields CDR1 SGHRS and CDR2 YFSETQ. J gave up 8 bases and V 3 bases, and 11 bases lay outside the gene matches.

This chain links TRBV7-2 with TRBJ2-1; maybe TRBD1 (5 bases). This CDR3 region has 15 residues. Per germline, CDR1 SGHTA and CDR2 FQGNSA. The ends were cut back, 0 bases at V and 4 bases at J, with 10 bases in the middle. CDR3 region: CASSLAGQSYNEQFF. In nucleotides, the CDR3 is TGTGCCAGCAGCTTAGCGGGGCAGAGTTACAATGAGCAGTTCTTC. Full variable domain (outside the CDR3, taken from reference TRBV7-2 and TRBJ2-1): GAGVSQSPSNKVTEKGKDVELRCDPISGHTALYWYRQSLGQGLEFLIYFQGNSAPDKSGLPSDRFSAERTGGSVSTLTIQRTQQEDSAVYLCASSLAGQSYNEQFFGPGTRLTVL.

The V call is TRBV7-2, the J call TRBJ2-7; D gene unclear. The CDR3 runs to 14 residues. The V and J ends lost 5 bases and 3 bases respectively, with 14 bases between them. Germline V gives CDR1 SGHTA, CDR2 FQGNSA. The CDR3 here is CASSGRRQFYEQYF. The CDR3 nucleotides are TGTGCCAGCAGCGGACGACGGCAGTTCTACGAGCAGTACTTC. The full variable domain, completed using reference TRBV7-2 and TRBJ2-7, is GAGVSQSPSNKVTEKGKDVELRCDPISGHTALYWYRQSLGQGLEFLIYFQGNSAPDKSGLPSDRFSAERTGGSVSTLTIQRTQQEDSAVYLCASSGRRQFYEQYFGPGTRLTVT.

This clone was seen a handful of times. The rearrangement joins TRBV9 to TRBJ2-5; tentative D call: TRBD2 (6 bases). Trimming cost V 3 bases and J 3 bases, with 12 bases left between them. The CDR3 has 14 amino acids. Per the germline V gene, CDR1 is SGDLS and CDR2 is YYNGEE. CDR3 sequence (DNA): TGTGCCAGCAGCGCCGGTGGAGGGGAAGAGACCCAGTACTTC. Encoded protein: CASSAGGGEETQYF.

The chain has TRBV4-2 and TRBJ2-1; 13 bases are shared with TRBD2. V lost 0 bases and J lost 5; bases outside the gene matches: 4. The CDR3 covers 17 residues. CDR1 and CDR2 from the germline V gene are LGHNA and YNFKEQ. CDR3 nucleotides: TGTGCCAGCAGCCAAGAACTAGCGGGGGGGCCAGACAATGAGCAGTTCTTC. Encoded protein: CASSQELAGGPDNEQFF.

J is TRBJ1-5 and V is TRBV4-2; unclear D gene. CDR3 size: 13 residues. V was shortened by 0 bases and J by 5 bases, with 5 bases between the two germline ends. From germline, CDR1 is LGHNA and CDR2 YNFKEQ. As DNA, the CDR3 is TGTGCCAGCAGCCAAGATCTGGATCAGCCCCAGCATTTT. Its protein is CASSQDLDQPQHF.

This clone was recorded only once. The CDR3 DNA reads TGCGCCAGCAGCTTGGCCAGGGGGACAGGGGGCGCCCCCTACGAGCAGTACTTC. The encoded protein is CASSLARGTGGAPYEQYF. The chain employs TRBV5-1 and TRBJ2-7; 12 positions match TRBD1. The CDR3 is made up of 18 amino acids. The V segment lost 0 bases and the J segment 2 bases; nucleotides outside the gene matches: 9. Germline CDR1 and CDR2: SGHRS and YFSETQ.

The rearrangement uses TRBV6-4 and TRBJ2-7, with D possibly being TRBD1 (5 bases). Trimming took 7 bases from V and 1 from J, leaving 17 bases between them. Germline CDR1 and CDR2: MRHNA and SNTAGT. The CDR3 runs to 15 residues. DNA of the CDR3: TGTGCCAGCACTCCACTGACAGACCAATCCTACGAGCAGTACTTC. It encodes CASTPLTDQSYEQYF.

The chain uses TRBV9 and TRBJ2-7, with D unresolved. Per germline, CDR1 SGDLS and CDR2 YYNGEE. V was shortened by 0 bases and J by 2 bases, with 9 bases between the two germline ends. This CDR3 is built from 14 residues. The CDR3 loop is CASSVEGGTYEQYF. The CDR3, as DNA: TGTGCCAGCAGCGTAGAGGGCGGAACCTACGAGCAGTACTTC.

The chain carries TRBV20-1 and TRBJ2-3, with D uncertain. This CDR3 has 10 amino acids. V was cut by 5 bases and J by 9 bases, with 9 bases left in between. The V gene's germline CDR1 is DFQATT and CDR2 SNEGSKA (reference sequence). The CDR3: CSASHRTQYF. CDR3 DNA sequence: TGCAGTGCTTCCCACCGCACGCAGTATTTT.

In its sample, this clone was seen once. This chain uses TRBV5-5 with TRBJ2-7; a weak D match, TRBD2 (7 bases). Trimming pared 2 bases from V and 4 bases from J, leaving 10 bases between. In germline, CDR1 is SGHKS, CDR2 YYEKEE (reference sequence). This CDR3 is built from 13 residues. As DNA, the CDR3 is TGTGCCAGCAGCTTTCGGGGGGCATACGAGCAGTACTTC. This translates into CASSFRGAYEQYF.